This TCR beta chain comes out of a study of blood T cell repertoires in COVID-19. Overall study context: Both acute and convalescent COVID-19 samples were obtained from the United States, Italy and Spain. The cDNA or gDNA used as material had been derived from T cells, B-cell-depleted T cells, or PBMCs.

Original handling: Estimation of nucleated cell counts was performed using reference gene primer amplification. The repertoire was sequenced with immunoSEQ multiplex PCR; TCRdb's copy has only in-frame clones and lacks some. V, J and clone size are those of that table, while D and trimming were read from the DNA. The sample contains about 150,000 clones, under 85% of which appear only once. The CDR3 consists of 17 residues. The junction had 16 bases not matched to a gene; V was cut back by 6 bases and J by 5 bases. The germline V gene encodes CDR1 SEHNR and CDR2 FQNEAQ (reference sequence). The sequence came from an elderly woman with acute or convalescent COVID-19. Material: peripheral blood. V is TRBV7-9 and J is TRBJ1-2, with 9 bases fitting TRBD1. CDR3 amino acids: CASSSSYTDRGRYGYTF. CDR3 nucleotides: TGTGCCAGCAGTTCTTCTTATACGGACAGGGGAAGATATGGCTACACCTTC. The whole variable domain, remainder taken from reference TRBV7-9 and TRBJ1-2, is DTGVSQNPRHKITKRGQNVTFRCDPISEHNRLYWYRQTLGQGPEFLTYFQNEAQLEKSRLLSDRFSAERPKGSFSTLEIQRTEQGDSAMYLCASSSSYTDRGRYGYTFGSGTRLTVV.